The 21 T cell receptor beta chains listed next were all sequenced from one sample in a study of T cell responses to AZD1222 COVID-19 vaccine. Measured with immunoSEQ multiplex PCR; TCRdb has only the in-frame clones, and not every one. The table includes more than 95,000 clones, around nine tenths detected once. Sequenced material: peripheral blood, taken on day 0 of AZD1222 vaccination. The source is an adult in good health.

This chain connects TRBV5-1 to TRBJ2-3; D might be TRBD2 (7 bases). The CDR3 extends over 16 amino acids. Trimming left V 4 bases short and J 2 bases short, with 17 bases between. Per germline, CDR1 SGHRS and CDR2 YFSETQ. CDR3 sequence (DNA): TGCGCCAGCAGCCCCGGAGTGGGGGGGCCCACAGATACGCAGTATTTT. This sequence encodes CASSPGVGGPTDTQYF. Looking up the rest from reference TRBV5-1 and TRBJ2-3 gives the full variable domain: KAGVTQTPRYLIKTRGQQVTLSCSPISGHRSVSWYQQTPGQGLQFLFEYFSETQRNKGNFPGRFSGRQFSNSRSEMNVSTLELGDSALYLCASSPGVGGPTDTQYFGPGTRLTVL.

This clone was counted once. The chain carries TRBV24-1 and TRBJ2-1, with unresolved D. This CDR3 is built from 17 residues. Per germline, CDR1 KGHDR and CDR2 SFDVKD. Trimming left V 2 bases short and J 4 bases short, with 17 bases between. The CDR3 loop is CATSDSSGKLNYNEQFF. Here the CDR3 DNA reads TGTGCCACCAGTGATTCTTCAGGTAAACTTAATTACAATGAGCAGTTCTTC.

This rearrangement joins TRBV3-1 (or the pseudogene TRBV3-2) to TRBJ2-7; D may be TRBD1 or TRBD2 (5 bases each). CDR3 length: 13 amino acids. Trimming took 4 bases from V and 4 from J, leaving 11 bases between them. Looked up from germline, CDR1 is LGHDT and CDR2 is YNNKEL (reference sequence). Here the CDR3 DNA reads TGTGCCAGCAGCCGGGACGGTTTTTACGAGCAGTACTTC. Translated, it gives CASSRDGFYEQYF.

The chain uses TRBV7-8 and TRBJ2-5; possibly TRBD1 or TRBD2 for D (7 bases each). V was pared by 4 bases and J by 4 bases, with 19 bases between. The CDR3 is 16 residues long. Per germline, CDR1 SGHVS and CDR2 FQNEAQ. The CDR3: CASSSNRQGGGETQYF. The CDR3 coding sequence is TGTGCCAGCAGCTCTAACCGACAGGGCGGGGGAGAGACCCAGTACTTC.

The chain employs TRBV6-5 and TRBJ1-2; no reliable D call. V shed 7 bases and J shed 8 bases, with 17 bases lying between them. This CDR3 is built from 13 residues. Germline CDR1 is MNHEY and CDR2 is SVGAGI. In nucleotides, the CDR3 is TGTGCCAGCACTCCGAGAGGGCGGGAAGGCTACACCTTC. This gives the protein CASTPRGREGYTF.

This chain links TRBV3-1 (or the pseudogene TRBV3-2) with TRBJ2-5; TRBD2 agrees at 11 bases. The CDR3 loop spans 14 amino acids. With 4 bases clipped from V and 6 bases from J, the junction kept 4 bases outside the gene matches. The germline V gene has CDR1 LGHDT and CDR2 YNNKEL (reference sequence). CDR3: CASSPSGGYQTQYF. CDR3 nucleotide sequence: TGTGCCAGCAGCCCTAGCGGGGGGTATCAGACCCAGTACTTC.

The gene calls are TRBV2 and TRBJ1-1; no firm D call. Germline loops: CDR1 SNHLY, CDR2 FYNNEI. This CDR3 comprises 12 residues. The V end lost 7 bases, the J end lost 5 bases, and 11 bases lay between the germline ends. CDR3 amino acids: CASNWRVTEAFF. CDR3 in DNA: TGTGCCAGCAATTGGAGGGTGACTGAAGCTTTCTTT.

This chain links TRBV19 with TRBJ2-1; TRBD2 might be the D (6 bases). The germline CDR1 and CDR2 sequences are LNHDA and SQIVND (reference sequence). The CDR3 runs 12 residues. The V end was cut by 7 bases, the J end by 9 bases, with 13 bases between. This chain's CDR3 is CASIGGFGEQFF. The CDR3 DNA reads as TGTGCCAGTATCGGAGGGTTCGGTGAGCAGTTCTTC.

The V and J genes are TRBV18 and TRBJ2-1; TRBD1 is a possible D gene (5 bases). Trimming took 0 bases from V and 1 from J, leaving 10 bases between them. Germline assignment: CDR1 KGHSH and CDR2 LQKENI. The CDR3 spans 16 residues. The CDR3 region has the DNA TGTGCCAGCTCACCACCGCAGGGTGGGTCCTACAATGAGCAGTTCTTC. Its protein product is CASSPPQGGSYNEQFF. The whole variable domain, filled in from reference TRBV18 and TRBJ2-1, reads NAGVMQNPRHLVRRRGQEARLRCSPMKGHSHVYWYRQLPEEGLKFMVYLQKENIIDESGMPKERFSAEFPKEGPSILRIQQVVRGDSAAYFCASSPPQGGSYNEQFFGPGTRLTVL.

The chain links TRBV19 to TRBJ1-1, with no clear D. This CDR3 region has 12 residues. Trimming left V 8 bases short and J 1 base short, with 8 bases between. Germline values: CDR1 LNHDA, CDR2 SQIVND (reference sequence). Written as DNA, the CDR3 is TGTGCCAGTGCCTTCGGGAACACTGAAGCTTTCTTT. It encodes CASAFGNTEAFF.

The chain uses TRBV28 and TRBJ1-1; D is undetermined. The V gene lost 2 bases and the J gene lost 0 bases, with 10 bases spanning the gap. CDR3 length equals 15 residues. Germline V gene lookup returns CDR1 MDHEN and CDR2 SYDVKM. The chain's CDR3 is CASSLAMDLNTEAFF. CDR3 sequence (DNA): TGTGCCAGCAGTTTAGCCATGGATTTGAACACTGAAGCTTTCTTT.

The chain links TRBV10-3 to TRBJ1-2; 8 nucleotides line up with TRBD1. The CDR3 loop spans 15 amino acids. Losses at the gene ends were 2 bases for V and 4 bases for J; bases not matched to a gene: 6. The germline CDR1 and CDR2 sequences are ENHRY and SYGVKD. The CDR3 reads CAISEVETGGYGYTF. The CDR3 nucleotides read TGTGCCATCAGTGAGGTCGAAACAGGGGGCTATGGCTACACCTTC.

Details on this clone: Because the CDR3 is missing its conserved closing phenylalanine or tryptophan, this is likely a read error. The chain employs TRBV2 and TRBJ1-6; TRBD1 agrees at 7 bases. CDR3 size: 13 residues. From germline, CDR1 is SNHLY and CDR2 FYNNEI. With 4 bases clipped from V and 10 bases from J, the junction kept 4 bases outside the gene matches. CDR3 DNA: TGTGCCAGCAGTGGACAGGGAGGATCACCCCTCCACCTT. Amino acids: CASSGQGGSPLHL.

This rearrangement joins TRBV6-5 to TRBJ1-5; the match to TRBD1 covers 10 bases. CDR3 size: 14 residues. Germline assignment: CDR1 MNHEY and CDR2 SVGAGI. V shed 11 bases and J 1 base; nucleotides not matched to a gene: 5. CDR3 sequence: CAARQGASNQPQHF. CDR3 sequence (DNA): TGTGCCGCTCGACAGGGGGCGAGCAATCAGCCCCAGCATTTT.

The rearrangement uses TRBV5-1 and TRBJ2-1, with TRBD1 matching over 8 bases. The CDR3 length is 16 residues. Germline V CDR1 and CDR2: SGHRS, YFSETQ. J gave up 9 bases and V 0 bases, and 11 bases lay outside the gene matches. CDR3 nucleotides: TGCGCCAGCAGCTTGGTGGACAGGGCCACTACACTTGAGCAGTTCTTC. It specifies CASSLVDRATTLEQFF.

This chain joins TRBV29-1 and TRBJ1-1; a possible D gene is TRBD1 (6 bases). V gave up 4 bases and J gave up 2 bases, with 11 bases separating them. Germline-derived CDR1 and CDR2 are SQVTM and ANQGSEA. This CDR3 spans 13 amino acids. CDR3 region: CSVAQGGNTEAFF. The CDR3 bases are TGCAGCGTTGCACAGGGTGGCAACACTGAAGCTTTCTTT.

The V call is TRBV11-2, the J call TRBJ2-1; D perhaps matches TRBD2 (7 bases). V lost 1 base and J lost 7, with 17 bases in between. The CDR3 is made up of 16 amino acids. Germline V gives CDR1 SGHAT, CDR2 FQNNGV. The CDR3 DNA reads TGTGCCAGCAGCTTAGTAAGCAGTGGGGGGGCGAATGAGCAGTTCTTC. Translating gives CASSLVSSGGANEQFF.

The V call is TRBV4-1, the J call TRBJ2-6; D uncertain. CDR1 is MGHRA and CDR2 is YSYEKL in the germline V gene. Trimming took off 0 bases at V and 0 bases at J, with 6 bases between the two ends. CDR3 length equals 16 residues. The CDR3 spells CASSQDTGSGANVLTF. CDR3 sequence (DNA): TGCGCCAGCAGCCAAGATACCGGCTCTGGGGCCAACGTCCTGACTTTC.

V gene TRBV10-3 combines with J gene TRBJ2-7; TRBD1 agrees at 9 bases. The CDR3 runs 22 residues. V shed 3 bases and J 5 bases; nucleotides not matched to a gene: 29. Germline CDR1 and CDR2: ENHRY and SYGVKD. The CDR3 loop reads CAISDRAWWSGENSDRGNEQYF. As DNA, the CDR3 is TGTGCCATCAGTGATCGGGCCTGGTGGAGCGGGGAAAACTCGGACAGGGGTAACGAGCAGTACTTC.

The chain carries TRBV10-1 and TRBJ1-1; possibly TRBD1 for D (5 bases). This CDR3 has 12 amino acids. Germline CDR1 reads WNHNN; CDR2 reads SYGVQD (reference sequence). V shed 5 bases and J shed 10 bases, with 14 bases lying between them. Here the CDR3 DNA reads TGCGCCAGCAGTCTCCCGACGGGGACAGCTTTCTTT. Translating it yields CASSLPTGTAFF.

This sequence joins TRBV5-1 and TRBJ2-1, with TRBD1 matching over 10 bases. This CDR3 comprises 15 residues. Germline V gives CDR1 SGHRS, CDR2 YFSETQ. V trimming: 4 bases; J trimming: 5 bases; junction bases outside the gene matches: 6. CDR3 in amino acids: CASSPPGQGNNEQFF. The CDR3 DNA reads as TGCGCCAGCAGCCCTCCGGGACAGGGGAACAATGAGCAGTTCTTC.